One and the same sample provided the 20 T cell receptor beta chains below, sequenced in a study of blood T cell repertoires in COVID-19. Clones were read by immunoSEQ multiplex PCR, and TCRdb kept only the in-frame ones, dropping some. The repertoire includes about 240,000 clones, around 86% of them detected once, and roughly an eighth sits in the top ten. Sequencing was carried out using peripheral blood. These receptor sequences come from a man older than 75 with acute or convalescent COVID-19.

V and J are TRBV24-1 and TRBJ2-2; a possible D gene is TRBD1 (6 bases). V was pared by 9 bases and J by 2 bases, with 18 bases between. CDR3 length equals 16 residues. Germline V gene sequence: CDR1 KGHDR, CDR2 SFDVKD. DNA for the CDR3: TGTGCCACCTCGGCCCCCACAGGGCTAAACACCGGGGAGCTGTTTTTT. As protein: CATSAPTGLNTGELFF.

Notes on this clone: Other DNA sequences from this sample encode an identical CDR3 as well. V usage is TRBV5-1 and J usage is TRBJ2-5; 11 bases agree with TRBD1. Germline CDR1 SGHRS, CDR2 YFSETQ. The CDR3 sequence is 15 residues long. V lost 3 bases to trimming and J lost 1 base; unmatched junction nucleotides: 2. Here the CDR3 DNA reads TGCGCCAGCAGCTCCGGGACAGGGGGCCAAGAGACCCAGTACTTC. Translated: CASSSGTGGQETQYF.

The table lists this clone with a count of one. The chain uses TRBV6-5 and TRBJ1-5; no clear D. CDR3 length: 13 residues. Germline V CDR1 and CDR2: MNHEY, SVGAGI. Deletions cut 6 bases from V and 7 bases from J, with 13 bases between. CDR3 amino acids: CASRREGWQPQHF. For the CDR3, the DNA is TGTGCCAGCAGAAGGGAGGGCTGGCAGCCCCAGCATTTT.

The genes are TRBV28 and TRBJ1-2; TRBD1 matches 10 bases. CDR1 and CDR2 from the germline V gene are MDHEN and SYDVKM. This CDR3 comprises 15 residues. Trimming cost V 10 bases and J 5 bases; bases outside gene matches: 13. The CDR3 DNA sequence: TGTGCCACCCTTTTCCCCCCGGGACAGGGGTATGGCTACACCTTC. This translates into CATLFPPGQGYGYTF.

The rearrangement joins TRBV7-9 to TRBJ2-4; possible D gene TRBD2, 6 bases. CDR3 size: 11 residues. V was shortened by 2 bases and J by 15 bases, with 11 bases between the two germline ends. Germline V gives CDR1 SEHNR, CDR2 FQNEAQ (reference sequence). The CDR3 sequence is CASSLWGEGYF. The CDR3 region has the DNA TGTGCCAGCAGCTTATGGGGGGAAGGGTACTTC.

Many counts were recorded for this clone. The CDR3 bases are TGTGCCAGCAGTTCCGACCCAGGGGACAGGGGAGAGACCCAGTACTTC. The encoded protein is CASSSDPGDRGETQYF. This chain links TRBV28 with TRBJ2-5; 10 bases agree with TRBD1. The CDR3 runs 16 residues. The germline CDR1 and CDR2 sequences are MDHEN and SYDVKM. The junction had 9 bases not matched to a gene; V was cut back by 4 bases and J by 4 bases. Drawing the rest from reference TRBV28 and TRBJ2-5, the complete variable domain is DVKVTQSSRYLVKRTGEKVFLECVQDMDHENMFWYRQDPGLGLRLIYFSYDVKMKEKGDIPEGYSVSREKKERFSLILESASTNQTSMYLCASSSDPGDRGETQYFGPGTRLLVL.

The chain combines TRBV6-4 with TRBJ2-1; 10 bases fit TRBD1. The CDR3 covers 15 residues. Germline V gene sequence: CDR1 MRHNA, CDR2 SNTAGT. With 4 bases clipped from V and 6 bases from J, the junction kept 6 bases outside the gene matches. CDR3 nucleotides: TGTGCCAGCAGTGCCCGGGACAGGGGTGGCAATGAGCAGTTCTTC. Translated: CASSARDRGGNEQFF.

This clone showed up just once. The rearrangement links TRBV7-2 to TRBJ2-7; TRBD1 matches 7 bases. Germline CDR1 and CDR2: SGHTA and FQGNSA. This CDR3 comprises 17 residues. V was clipped by 5 bases and J by 0 bases; unmatched bases: 13. In DNA, the CDR3 is TGTGCCAGCAGCCCCTTGTCGACAGGGTTGAGCTCCTACGAGCAGTACTTC. Its translation is CASSPLSTGLSSYEQYF.

The V call is TRBV25-1, the J call TRBJ1-5, with D maybe TRBD1 (5 bases). Germline V CDR1 and CDR2: MGHDK, SYGVNS. The CDR3 extends over 13 amino acids. The germline V and J ends were trimmed by 4 bases and 3 bases, with 7 bases remaining between them. CDR3 nucleotide sequence: TGTGCCAGCAGTGGACAGTTCAATCAGCCCCAGCATTTT. It encodes CASSGQFNQPQHF. The full variable domain, with the rest looked up from reference TRBV25-1 and TRBJ1-5, is EADIYQTPRYLVIGTGKKITLECSQTMGHDKMYWYQQDPGMELHLIHYSYGVNSTEKGDLSSESTVSRIRTEHFPLTLESARPSHTSQYLCASSGQFNQPQHFGDGTRLSIL.

The rearrangement links TRBV6-5 to TRBJ1-6; 7 nucleotides align to TRBD1. The germline V gene encodes CDR1 MNHEY and CDR2 SVGAGI. The CDR3 is 16 residues long. Trimming at V came to 0 bases and at J to 5 bases, leaving 4 bases not matched to a gene. The CDR3 region is CASSYSGGSDNSPLHF. CDR3 nucleotide sequence: TGTGCCAGCAGTTACTCAGGGGGCAGCGATAATTCACCCCTCCACTTT.

This clone turned up a few times. The CDR3 nucleotides read TGCGCCAGCAGCTTGGGAGAGGCTGAAGCTTTCTTT. Translation: CASSLGEAEAFF. The chain couples TRBV5-1 to TRBJ1-1; D call uncertain. The CDR3 runs 12 residues. The V end lost 0 bases, the J end lost 6 bases, and 6 bases lay between the germline ends. Germline lookup yields CDR1 SGHRS and CDR2 YFSETQ.

The V gene is TRBV27, the J gene TRBJ2-7, with 10 bases aligning to TRBD1. This CDR3 spans 17 amino acids. CDR1 and CDR2 (germline): MNHEY, SMNVEV (reference sequence). V shed 5 bases, J shed 0 bases, and the junction held 10 bases outside the gene matches. The CDR3 spells CASSGGGQGTSSYEQYF. The CDR3 DNA follows: TGTGCCAGCAGTGGCGGGGGACAGGGGACCTCCTCCTACGAGCAGTACTTC.

V usage is TRBV6-5 and J usage is TRBJ2-2, with 8 bases aligning to TRBD2. Looked up from germline, CDR1 is MNHEY and CDR2 is SVGAGI. The CDR3 consists of 15 residues. Losses at the gene ends were 4 bases for V and 4 bases for J; bases not matched to a gene: 5. For the CDR3, the DNA is TGTGCCAGCAGTTTACAGCGGGAGCTCACCGGGGAGCTGTTTTTT. This gives the protein CASSLQRELTGELFF.

The chain links TRBV3-1 (or the pseudogene TRBV3-2) to TRBJ2-1; a weak D match, TRBD2 (5 bases). CDR3 length: 17 residues. CDR1 is LGHDT and CDR2 is YNNKEL in the germline V gene (reference sequence). V gave up 5 bases and J gave up 0 bases, with 17 bases separating them. CDR3 region: CASSGGIAEGSYNEQFF. In nucleotides, the CDR3 is TGTGCCAGCAGCGGAGGTATCGCGGAAGGCTCCTACAATGAGCAGTTCTTC.

The chain couples TRBV9 to TRBJ2-7; D not certain. V gave up 3 bases and J gave up 0 bases, with 16 bases separating them. The CDR3 has 16 amino acids. The germline V gene has CDR1 SGDLS and CDR2 YYNGEE. This chain's CDR3 is CASSAHQTFSSYEQYF. CDR3 coding DNA: TGTGCCAGCAGCGCTCATCAGACTTTTAGCTCCTACGAGCAGTACTTC.

The chain links TRBV5-6 to TRBJ2-3; 12 positions agree with TRBD2. Germline CDR1 is SGHDT and CDR2 is YYEEEE. With V trimmed by 0 bases and J by 1 base, 6 bases remained unmatched. CDR3 size: 18 residues. The CDR3 DNA reads TGTGCCAGCAGCTTGGGGCTAGCGGGAGGGGATGGCACAGATACGCAGTATTTT. Encoded protein: CASSLGLAGGDGTDTQYF.

V usage is TRBV9 and J usage is TRBJ1-2, with TRBD1 matching 7 bases. Germline CDR1 reads SGDLS; CDR2 reads YYNGEE. With 3 bases clipped from V and 8 bases from J, the junction kept 10 bases outside the gene matches. CDR3 length: 14 amino acids. CDR3 in amino acids: CASSGGQLPLGYTF. The CDR3 nucleotides read TGTGCCAGCAGCGGGGGACAGTTGCCCTTGGGCTACACCTTC.

This sequence joins TRBV6-2 or TRBV6-3 and TRBJ1-1; D is possibly TRBD1 (5 bases). Per germline, CDR1 MNHEY and CDR2 SVGEGT. The germline V and J ends were trimmed by 5 bases and 1 base, with 14 bases remaining between them. The CDR3 consists of 15 residues. This CDR3 reads CASSLPQGENTEAFF. The CDR3, as DNA: TGTGCCAGCAGTCTCCCGCAGGGCGAGAACACTGAAGCTTTCTTT.

This chain joins TRBV7-3 and TRBJ2-5; TRBD2 matches at 12 bases. Germline loops: CDR1 SGHTA, CDR2 FQGTGA. The CDR3 is 17 amino acids. V lost 3 bases, J lost 6 bases, and 11 bases stayed unmatched. CDR3 loop: CASSLGLAGGPGKTQYF. Here the CDR3 DNA reads TGTGCCAGCAGCTTGGGGCTAGCGGGAGGGCCGGGAAAGACCCAGTACTTC.

The genes are TRBV3-1 (or the pseudogene TRBV3-2) and TRBJ2-1; 13 nucleotides line up with TRBD2. J was trimmed by 6 bases and V by 1 base; bases with no gene match: 0. Germline CDR1 reads LGHDT; CDR2 reads YNNKEL (reference sequence). This CDR3 is built from 15 residues. Here the CDR3 reads CASSQGLAGGNEQFF. Written as DNA, the CDR3 is TGTGCCAGCAGCCAAGGACTAGCGGGAGGCAATGAGCAGTTCTTC.